The present entry profiles one TCR beta chain with its context. Its antigen is not identified. This sample was taken from a study of beta chain features in type 1 diabetes. cDNA synthesis used the whole RNA isolate, giving expressed TCRB sequences. Produced via immunoSEQ multiplex PCR; TCRdb's table is partial and in-frame only. The sample includes approximately 170,000 clones, over 55% of them seen just once. Study results and limitations: Shortening that was moderate but significant affected the TCRB CDR3s of Type 1 diabetes patients in all four CD4+ subsets.

Sequencing was carried out using naive CD4+ T cells from blood. This TCR derives from a young man with type 1 diabetes.

The CDR3 region is CASSIEKPHNEQFF. CDR3 DNA: TGTGCCAGTAGTATAGAAAAACCGCATAATGAGCAGTTCTTC. This chain connects TRBV19 to TRBJ2-1; no clear D. Germline V CDR1 and CDR2: LNHDA, SQIVND (reference sequence). The CDR3 loop spans 14 amino acids. V gave up 0 bases and J gave up 7 bases, with 10 bases separating them.